The 30 T cell receptor beta chains reported below all come from one sample, sequenced in a study of blood T cells in healthy people across ages. For the second PCR, which ran for about 6 to 11 cycles, a sample-barcoded 5' primer and a J-beta primer mix were used. TCRdb called the 5' RACE reads again in MiXCR, with one record for every CDR3 protein. The profile shows about 1.5 million distinct CDR3 sequences, about 40% of them singletons. The sequenced sample consisted of blood. The origin of the receptors is a woman under 30 in good health.

J is TRBJ2-7 and V is TRBV6-5, with 10 bases fitting TRBD1. Trimming removed 2 bases from V and 6 bases from J; junction bases left unmatched: 10. Germline V CDR1 and CDR2: MNHEY, SVGAGI. CDR3 length: 16 amino acids. This CDR3 is CASSYTGPGTGVEQYF. CDR3 DNA sequence: TGTGCCAGCAGTTACACGGGTCCCGGGACAGGGGTCGAGCAGTACTTC.

The table lists this clonotype with a few counts. The rearrangement joins TRBV12-3 or TRBV12-4 to TRBJ2-7; D is possibly TRBD1 (7 bases). The V end was cut by 6 bases, the J end by 4 bases, with 13 bases between. This CDR3 contains 13 residues. In DNA form, the CDR3 reads TGTGCCAGCAGCTCACAGGGGAGGTACGAGCAGTACTTC. Its translation: CASSSQGRYEQYF.

The chain joins TRBV20-1 to TRBJ2-1; the match to TRBD2 covers 11 bases. Near its end, the DNA agrees better with TRBJ2-7, so the J call may be wrong. Germline V gives CDR1 DFQATT, CDR2 SNEGSKA (reference sequence). CDR3 length: 16 residues. CDR3 sequence: CSARSLAGGSYNEQYF. DNA for the CDR3: TGCAGTGCTAGGAGCCTAGCGGGAGGCTCCTACAATGAGCAGTACTTC.

This clonotype has just a few counts. This rearrangement joins TRBV5-1 to TRBJ2-3; 10 positions match TRBD2. The CDR3 loop spans 16 amino acids. Germline V lookup: CDR1 SGHRS, CDR2 YFSETQ. V trimming: 4 bases; J trimming: 2 bases; junction bases outside the gene matches: 7. In DNA, the CDR3 is TGCGCCAGCAGCCCTGGCCTAGCGGGGGACACAGATACGCAGTATTTT. Protein product: CASSPGLAGDTDTQYF.

This chain links TRBV3-1 with TRBJ1-6; weak D call: TRBD1 (6 bases). The CDR3 length is 14 residues. Trimming removed 5 bases at V and 6 bases at J, with 11 bases between. Germline CDR1 is LGHDT and CDR2 is YNNKEL (reference sequence). The CDR3 bases are TGTGCCAGCAGCTTCGGACAGAGTAATTCACCCCTCCACTTT. It is translated as CASSFGQSNSPLHF.

The V and J genes are TRBV15 and TRBJ2-2; perhaps TRBD1 as D (6 bases). Germline V CDR1 and CDR2: LNHNV, YYDKDF (reference sequence). V was trimmed by 1 base and J by 7 bases, leaving 7 bases between them. The CDR3 spans 13 residues. CDR3: CATSRVGGGELFF. The CDR3 DNA reads as TGTGCCACCAGCAGAGTAGGGGGCGGGGAGCTGTTTTTT. Complete variable domain (other parts from reference TRBV15 and TRBJ2-2): DAMVIQNPRYQVTQFGKPVTLSCSQTLNHNVMYWYQQKSSQAPKLLFHYYDKDFNNEADTPDNFQSRRPNTSFCFLDIRSPGLGDTAMYLCATSRVGGGELFFGEGSRLTVL.

This chain links TRBV2 with TRBJ2-7, with D possibly being TRBD2 (6 bases). TRBJ2-5 matches the DNA end more closely, so the J call is doubtful. CDR1 is SNHLY, CDR2 FYNNEI, per germline. The CDR3 covers 13 residues. The CDR3 protein is CASRGRGVETQYF. The CDR3 DNA reads TGTGCCAGCAGGGGGCGGGGTGTAGAGACCCAGTACTTC.

In this sample, this clonotype turned up a few times. This sequence joins TRBV29-1 and TRBJ2-1; TRBD2 might be the D (6 bases). V shed 1 base and J shed 2 bases, with 15 bases lying between them. The length of the CDR3 is 16 residues. Per germline, CDR1 SQVTM and CDR2 ANQGSEA. The CDR3 nucleotides read TGCAGCGTTGAAGGCCCTGGGGGGATCACCTACAATGAGCAGTTCTTC. It translates to CSVEGPGGITYNEQFF.

The CDR3 region is CASRGQGDPFAKNIQYF. The CDR3, as DNA: TGTGCCAGCCGGGGGCAGGGAGATCCCTTCGCCAAAAACATTCAGTACTTC. The genes are TRBV6-6 and TRBJ2-4; either TRBD1 or TRBD2 may supply D (6 bases each). The length of the CDR3 is 17 residues. Germline CDR1 reads MNHNY; CDR2 reads SVGAGI (reference sequence). Deletions cut 8 bases from V and 1 base from J, with 21 bases between.

This chain joins TRBV11-2 and TRBJ1-5, with D hard to call. CDR3 length: 16 amino acids. The V end lost 0 bases, the J end lost 4 bases, and 13 bases lay between the germline ends. CDR1 is SGHAT and CDR2 is FQNNGV in the germline V gene. This CDR3 reads CASSLEGPGRNQPQHF. In DNA form, the CDR3 reads TGTGCCAGCAGCTTAGAAGGGCCCGGCCGTAATCAGCCCCAGCATTTT. Full variable domain (rest looked up from reference TRBV11-2 and TRBJ1-5): EAGVAQSPRYKIIEKRQSVAFWCNPISGHATLYWYQQILGQGPKLLIQFQNNGVVDDSQLPKDRFSAERLKGVDSTLKIQPAKLEDSAVYLCASSLEGPGRNQPQHFGDGTRLSIL.

In this sample, this clonotype turned up a few times. The chain has TRBV5-1 and TRBJ2-3, with TRBD2 identical over 14 bases. J lost 4 bases, V lost 4 bases, and 11 bases had no gene match. From germline, CDR1 is SGHRS and CDR2 YFSETQ. The CDR3 length is 18 residues. As DNA, the CDR3 is TGCGCCAGCAGCCCCTGGACTAGCGGGGGGCGGGTTCCAGATACGCAGTATTTT. Its protein product is CASSPWTSGGRVPDTQYF. Full variable domain (rest looked up from reference TRBV5-1 and TRBJ2-3): KAGVTQTPRYLIKTRGQQVTLSCSPISGHRSVSWYQQTPGQGLQFLFEYFSETQRNKGNFPGRFSGRQFSNSRSEMNVSTLELGDSALYLCASSPWTSGGRVPDTQYFGPGTRLTVL.

The rearrangement uses TRBV12-3 or TRBV12-4 and TRBJ2-5; 7 positions match TRBD2. The end of the DNA fits TRBJ2-7 better, so the J call may be wrong. This CDR3 region has 15 residues. The CDR3 DNA sequence: TGTGCCAGCAGTTTAAGGCGGGAGCCCATCTACGAGCAGTACTTC. The encoded protein is CASSLRREPIYEQYF.

This clonotype was detected only once. The CDR3 nucleotides are TGTGCCAGCAGTCCAGACGGGATTAGCACAGATACGCAGTATTTT. It specifies CASSPDGISTDTQYF. The rearrangement links TRBV2 to TRBJ2-3; perhaps TRBD2 as D (5 bases). Germline assignment: CDR1 SNHLY and CDR2 FYNNEI. V shed 5 bases and J shed 0 bases, with 12 bases lying between them. There are 15 residues in the CDR3. The full variable domain, in which reference TRBV2 and TRBJ2-3 provide the parts outside the CDR3, is EPEVTQTPSHQVTQMGQEVILRCVPISNHLYFYWYRQILGQKVEFLVSFYNNEISEKSEIFDDQFSVERPDGSNFTLKIRSTKLEDSAMYFCASSPDGISTDTQYFGPGTRLTVL.

In this sample, this clonotype turned up a few times. The gene calls are TRBV29-1 and TRBJ2-7, with 9 nucleotides matching TRBD1. The CDR3 is 14 residues long. The junction had 4 bases not matched to a gene; V was cut back by 0 bases and J by 4 bases. CDR1 and CDR2 (germline): SQVTM, ANQGSEA. The CDR3 bases are TGCAGCGTTGAAGATACGACAGGGGGGTACGAGCAGTACTTC. This translates into CSVEDTTGGYEQYF.

This clonotype came up a few times. The rearrangement joins TRBV20-1 to TRBJ2-7; D remains unclear. The CDR3 is 18 amino acids. The V end was cut by 4 bases, the J end by 0 bases, with 25 bases between. Per germline, CDR1 DFQATT and CDR2 SNEGSKA (reference sequence). The CDR3 here is CSAKPRRKFHLNSYEQYF. CDR3 sequence (DNA): TGCAGTGCTAAACCCCGGCGGAAGTTTCACCTTAACTCCTACGAGCAGTACTTC.

The V call is TRBV20-1, the J call TRBJ1-5; D unresolved. Germline assignment: CDR1 DFQATT and CDR2 SNEGSKA (reference sequence). Trimming took off 1 base at V and 0 bases at J, with 13 bases between the two ends. This CDR3 is 16 amino acids long. The CDR3 here is CSARGIGSYSNQPQHF. CDR3 DNA: TGCAGTGCTAGAGGGATTGGATCTTATAGCAATCAGCCCCAGCATTTT.

V usage is TRBV7-2 and J usage is TRBJ2-7, with 10 bases that match TRBD1. The CDR3 is 16 amino acids. The V and J ends lost 5 bases and 2 bases, in that order; junction bases with no gene match: 9. Germline values: CDR1 SGHTA, CDR2 FQGNSA. CDR3 in DNA: TGTGCCAGCAGCCACTTTGGGACAGGGGATCCCTACGAGCAGTACTTC. Translating it yields CASSHFGTGDPYEQYF.

The J gene is TRBJ2-1, the V gene TRBV18; D is undetermined. The V and J ends lost 2 bases and 3 bases respectively, with 11 bases between them. Germline CDR1 and CDR2: KGHSH and LQKENI. The CDR3 length is 15 residues. In nucleotides, the CDR3 is TGTGCCAGCTCACCAAGGCGGCTCAACTACAATGAGCAGTTCTTC. Translation gives CASSPRRLNYNEQFF.

This chain connects TRBV16 to TRBJ1-5; the D is unclear. Trimming removed 0 bases from V and 2 bases from J, with 11 bases in between. This CDR3 contains 16 residues. Per the germline V gene, CDR1 is KGHSY and CDR2 is FQNENV. For the CDR3, the DNA is TGTGCCAGCAGCCAATCGAGGCCATCGGGCAATCAGCCCCAGCATTTT. Translated, it gives CASSQSRPSGNQPQHF.

The rearrangement links TRBV3-1 to TRBJ2-1; D remains ambiguous. This CDR3 region has 11 residues. Between the trimmed V and J ends, which lost 2 bases and 8 bases, there was a span of 4 bases. Per the germline V gene, CDR1 is LGHDT and CDR2 is YNNKEL (reference sequence). DNA for the CDR3: TGTGCCAGCAGCCAATACCATGAGCAGTTCTTC. This sequence encodes CASSQYHEQFF.

V gene TRBV7-8 combines with J gene TRBJ1-2; D unclear. From germline, CDR1 is SGHVS and CDR2 FQNEAQ. V shed 5 bases and J shed 7 bases, with 11 bases lying between them. The CDR3 loop spans 12 amino acids. The CDR3 spells CASSPLYSGYTF. In DNA, the CDR3 is TGTGCCAGCAGCCCCCTTTATAGTGGCTACACCTTC.

The chain couples TRBV29-1 to TRBJ1-1; D is uncertain. V lost 7 bases to trimming and J lost 4 bases, with 10 bases between them. Germline CDR1 and CDR2: SQVTM and ANQGSEA. The CDR3 is made up of 11 amino acids. The CDR3 sequence: CSGDKGTEAFF. The CDR3 DNA reads TGCAGCGGCGACAAGGGCACTGAAGCTTTCTTT. The full variable domain, with the rest looked up from reference TRBV29-1 and TRBJ1-1, is SAVISQKPSRDICQRGTSLTIQCQVDSQVTMMFWYRQQPGQSLTLIATANQGSEATYESGFVIDKFPISRPNLTFSTLTVSNMSPEDSSIYLCSGDKGTEAFFGQGTRLTVV.

V gene TRBV2 combines with J gene TRBJ1-1; D is possibly TRBD1 (5 bases). The V and J ends lost 3 bases and 3 bases respectively, with 17 bases between them. The CDR3 runs to 16 residues. The germline V gene has CDR1 SNHLY and CDR2 FYNNEI. The CDR3 sequence is CASSDFAEGLDTEAFF. DNA for the CDR3: TGTGCCAGCAGTGACTTTGCTGAGGGGCTAGACACTGAAGCTTTCTTT.

The chain combines TRBV4-1 with TRBJ2-6; D not resolved. CDR1 and CDR2 (germline): MGHRA, YSYEKL. V lost 4 bases and J 0 bases, leaving 7 bases between the germline ends. This CDR3 comprises 15 residues. The CDR3 is CASSPVRSGANVLTF. CDR3 DNA: TGCGCCAGCAGCCCCGTCCGCTCTGGGGCCAACGTCCTGACTTTC.

The genes are TRBV4-1 and TRBJ2-1; TRBD1 aligns across 7 bases. Germline V gene sequence: CDR1 MGHRA, CDR2 YSYEKL. This CDR3 region has 13 residues. The ends lost 0 bases at V and 10 bases at J; junction bases unmatched: 3. CDR3 region: CASSQERQGEQFF. In DNA form, the CDR3 reads TGCGCCAGCAGCCAAGAACGACAGGGAGAGCAGTTCTTC.

The J gene is TRBJ1-1, the V gene TRBV6-4, with D unresolved. V lost 2 bases to trimming and J lost 1 base, with 11 bases between them. CDR3 size: 15 residues. Looked up from germline, CDR1 is MRHNA and CDR2 is SNTAGT. CDR3 residues: CASSDLTAGNTEAFF. DNA for the CDR3: TGTGCCAGCAGTGACCTTACGGCGGGGAACACTGAAGCTTTCTTT.

The J gene is TRBJ2-5, the V gene TRBV3-1; 15 bases align to TRBD2. The J segment lost 11 bases and the V segment lost 7 bases, leaving 11 bases of the junction unmatched. Germline CDR1 LGHDT, CDR2 YNNKEL (reference sequence). This CDR3 is 15 amino acids long. The CDR3 sequence is CASTRGGLAGGEQYF. Here the CDR3 DNA reads TGTGCCAGCACACGCGGGGGACTAGCGGGAGGTGAGCAGTACTTC.

This chain connects TRBV20-1 to TRBJ2-7; 8 bases agree with TRBD2. After removal of 0 bases from V and 2 bases from J, the junction contained 6 bases not matched to a gene. The CDR3 contains 15 residues. CDR1 is DFQATT, CDR2 SNEGSKA, per germline (reference sequence). The CDR3 spells CSARDWGTSTYEQYF. The CDR3 DNA reads as TGCAGTGCTAGAGATTGGGGGACTAGTACCTACGAGCAGTACTTC.

This chain connects TRBV24-1 to TRBJ1-2; D is uncertain. V lost 4 bases and J 9 bases, leaving 11 bases between the germline ends. Germline assignment: CDR1 KGHDR and CDR2 SFDVKD. The CDR3 sequence is 12 residues long. As DNA, the CDR3 is TGTGCCACCAGTGACAGCTCGCATCGCTACACCTTC. Its protein product is CATSDSSHRYTF.

This chain joins TRBV25-1 and TRBJ1-1, with 8 bases identical to TRBD1. J gave up 3 bases and V 4 bases, and 7 bases lay outside the gene matches. The CDR3 spans 15 residues. Germline V gene data show CDR1 as MGHDK and CDR2 as SYGVNS. CDR3: CASSVDRGEDTEAFF. As DNA, the CDR3 is TGTGCCAGCAGTGTCGACAGGGGAGAGGACACTGAAGCTTTCTTT.